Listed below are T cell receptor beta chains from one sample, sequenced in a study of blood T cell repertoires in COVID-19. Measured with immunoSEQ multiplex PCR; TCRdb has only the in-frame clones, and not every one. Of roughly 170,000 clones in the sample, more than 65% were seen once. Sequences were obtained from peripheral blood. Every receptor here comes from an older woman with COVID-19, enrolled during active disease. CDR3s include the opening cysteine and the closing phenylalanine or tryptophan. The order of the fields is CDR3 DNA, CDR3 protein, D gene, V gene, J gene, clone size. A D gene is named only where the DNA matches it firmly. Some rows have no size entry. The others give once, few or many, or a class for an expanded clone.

TGTGCCAGCGGGGGGGTAAAGCTAGATATACAGTTCTTC	CASGGVKLDIQFF	TRBD2	TRBV7-9	TRBJ2-1	-
TGTGCCAGCAGCTTAACTTCGCTCGGGAGTGGCGAGACCCAGTACTTC	CASSLTSLGSGETQYF	-	TRBV7-3	TRBJ2-5	-
TGCAGCGCTATGACTAGCGTGGAGACCCAGTACTTC	CSAMTSVETQYF	TRBD2	TRBV29-1	TRBJ2-5	-
TGTGCCAGCTCACCACAGGGGACAGGCACTTACTCCTACGAGCAGTACTTC	CASSPQGTGTYSYEQYF	TRBD1	TRBV18	TRBJ2-7	-
TGCGCCAGCAGCCCTCAACCCGGGAGCAACGGGGAGCTGTTTTTT	CASSPQPGSNGELFF	-	TRBV4-3	TRBJ2-2	many
TGTGCCAGCAGTTTATGGAGCGGACTAGCGGGGGGGCTAGATACGCAGTATTTT	CASSLWSGLAGGLDTQYF	TRBD2	TRBV28	TRBJ2-3	-
TGTGCCAGCGGCGCAGACAGGGGAGAGACCGGGGAGCTGTTTTTT	CASGADRGETGELFF	TRBD1	TRBV6-5	TRBJ2-2	-
TGTGCCAGCACCCCCTGGGAGCGGGGAAATAGAGATACGCAGTATTTT	CASTPWERGNRDTQYF	TRBD2	TRBV5-5	TRBJ2-3	-
TGTGCCAGCAGTCCACTAGCGGGCGTCCTACGCGCTAGCACAGATACGCAGTATTTT	CASSPLAGVLRASTDTQYF	TRBD2	TRBV6-6	TRBJ2-3	-
TGTGCCAGCAGTTTGACAGGGGGCGCATACCAAGAGACCCAGTACTTC	CASSLTGGAYQETQYF	TRBD1	TRBV28	TRBJ2-5	-
TGTGCCAGCAGCCCCCGGACAGGAGTAGCCACAGATACGCAGTATTTT	CASSPRTGVATDTQYF	TRBD1	TRBV7-2	TRBJ2-3	-
TGTGCCAGCAGCTTCCACGGGCAGGGAGATGGACAGGGCTACACCTTC	CASSFHGQGDGQGYTF	-	TRBV11-2	TRBJ1-2	-
TGTGCCAGCAGTTCGGACAGGAGAAACACCGGGGAGCTGTTTTTT	CASSSDRRNTGELFF	TRBD1	TRBV27	TRBJ2-2	-
TGTGCCAGCAGCTTAGATCCGGGACAGGGAAATGAAAAACTGTTTTTT	CASSLDPGQGNEKLFF	TRBD1	TRBV7-8	TRBJ1-4	-
TGTGCCAGCAGTGGAGACAGGGACACTGAAGCTTTCTTT	CASSGDRDTEAFF	TRBD1	TRBV2	TRBJ1-1	-
TGTGCCAGCAGCTTGGCAGACAGGGGGGGCTATGGCTACACCTTC	CASSLADRGGYGYTF	TRBD1	TRBV5-4	TRBJ1-2	-
TGTGCCAGTAGTATCCGCGCGGGCCTAAACACCGGGGAGCTGTTTTTT	CASSIRAGLNTGELFF	-	TRBV19	TRBJ2-2	-
TGCGCCAGCAGCCAAGAAGAGGACAGGGGGGAGAAAGCTTTCTTT	CASSQEEDRGEKAFF	TRBD1	TRBV4-1	TRBJ1-1	-
TGTGCCAGCTCACCCCTCCCGGGGACCTACGAGCAGTACTTC	CASSPLPGTYEQYF	-	TRBV18	TRBJ2-7	-
TGTGCCAGCAGCCAAGATAGCACCAGGGGGCGGGGAGCTTTCTTT	CASSQDSTRGRGAFF	TRBD1	TRBV4-2	TRBJ1-1	-
TGTGCCAGCAGAAGCGGGGGACAAGAGACCCAGTACTTC	CASRSGGQETQYF	TRBD2	TRBV27	TRBJ2-5	-
TGTGCCAGCAGCTTAGCGATCGGACTAGCGGGAGGGCCCGATGAGCAGTTCTTC	CASSLAIGLAGGPDEQFF	TRBD2	TRBV7-2	TRBJ2-1	-
TGTGCCAGCAGTCTCGGAAACACCATATATTTT	CASSLGNTIYF	-	TRBV6-1	TRBJ1-3	-
TGTGCCAGCAGTTCTTCCCGCGGTTCCACAGATACGCAGTATTTT	CASSSSRGSTDTQYF	-	TRBV28	TRBJ2-3	-
TGTGCCAGCAGCTTGGGGACTAGCGGGGAGGCCCAGGGTACGCAGTATTTT	CASSLGTSGEAQGTQYF	TRBD2	TRBV5-4	TRBJ2-3	-
TGTGCCAGCAGCCGAGCTGGACTAGCGGGCACAGATACGCAGTATTTT	CASSRAGLAGTDTQYF	TRBD2	TRBV4-2	TRBJ2-3	-
TGTGCCAGCAGTGAGGTGAGGGACACCGGGGAGCTGTTTTTT	CASSEVRDTGELFF	-	TRBV2	TRBJ2-2	-
TGTGCCGGCCCAATGACAGGGGGAGATCAGCCCCAGCATTTT	CAGPMTGGDQPQHF	TRBD1	TRBV28	TRBJ1-5	-
TGTGCCAGCAGCGTAGTATCGAACACCGGGGAGCTGTTTTTT	CASSVVSNTGELFF	-	TRBV9	TRBJ2-2	-
TGTGCCATAGGGGACAGCTCCTTCACCGGGGAGCTGTTTTTT	CAIGDSSFTGELFF	TRBD1	TRBV10-3	TRBJ2-2	-
TGTGCCAGCAGTTTATGGGCAGGGAGGTTCTACGAGCAGTACTTC	CASSLWAGRFYEQYF	-	TRBV28	TRBJ2-7	-
TGTGCCAGCAGCACACTAGCGGGAGGTCGGAACGAGCAGTACTTC	CASSTLAGGRNEQYF	TRBD2	TRBV7-2	TRBJ2-7	-
TGTGCCAGCAGCCCGGGACAGCTTAATGAAAAACTGTTTTTT	CASSPGQLNEKLFF	TRBD1	TRBV14	TRBJ1-4	-
TGTGCCAGCAGCCAGGAAGGACAGCAGCCCCAGCATTTT	CASSQEGQQPQHF	-	TRBV4-2	TRBJ1-5	few
TGCGCCAGCAGCTTGGGACAGAACTGGGTCACTTCCAAAAACATTCAGTACTTC	CASSLGQNWVTSKNIQYF	-	TRBV5-1	TRBJ2-4	-
TGTGCCAGCAGCCGGGGGGGGCTAGGCCAGCCCCAGCATTTT	CASSRGGLGQPQHF	-	TRBV6-2/TRBV6-3	TRBJ1-5	-
TGTGCCAGCAGCTTGGGTGGATCGGGGGGCACAGATACGCAGTATTTT	CASSLGGSGGTDTQYF	-	TRBV5-4	TRBJ2-3	-
TGCAGTGCTAGATTCGGCAATGAGCAGTTCTTC	CSARFGNEQFF	-	TRBV20-1	TRBJ2-1	-
TGTGCCAGCAGGGAAGGGACAGGAGGTCTGCAGCCCCAGCATTTT	CASREGTGGLQPQHF	TRBD1	TRBV2	TRBJ1-5	-
TGTGCCAGCAGCTTAACAGGGGGCGCGAGGTTGCAGTATTTT	CASSLTGGARLQYF	TRBD1	TRBV14	TRBJ2-3	-